This entry lists 21 T cell receptor beta chains sequenced from one sample in a study of blood T cell repertoires in COVID-19. This table comes from immunoSEQ multiplex PCR, and its TCRdb copy is limited to in-frame clones, with some not included. The sample includes around 86,000 clones, more than 75% seen only once; the top ten take around 7%. Sequences were obtained from peripheral blood. The receptors originated from a human donor with acute or convalescent COVID-19. The donor label of this sample is uncertain.

CDR3 loop: CASSLGGLGSNYGYTF. The CDR3 DNA reads as TGTGCCAGCAGCTTAGGTGGACTGGGTTCTAACTATGGCTACACCTTC. The rearrangement joins TRBV5-6 to TRBJ1-2; D ambiguous. Germline V gives CDR1 SGHDT, CDR2 YYEEEE. The CDR3 length is 16 residues. Trimming shortened V by 2 bases and J by 0 bases, and 14 bases separated the two germline ends.

V and J are TRBV5-1 and TRBJ2-1; the match to TRBD1 covers 7 bases. With 1 base clipped from V and 2 bases from J, the junction kept 6 bases outside the gene matches. From germline, CDR1 is SGHRS and CDR2 YFSETQ. This CDR3 spans 16 amino acids. CDR3 sequence reads: CASSLRQGVAYNEQFF. In nucleotides, the CDR3 is TGCGCCAGCAGCTTGCGTCAGGGGGTGGCCTACAATGAGCAGTTCTTC.

The rearrangement uses TRBV6-2 or TRBV6-3 and TRBJ1-4; TRBD1 might be the D (5 bases). With 4 bases removed from V and 8 bases from J, the gap between germline ends came to 17 bases. From germline, CDR1 is MNHEY and CDR2 SVGEGT. The CDR3 spans 15 residues. CDR3 in DNA: TGTGCCAGCAGTTTCCGCCAGGGATATCGAGAAAAACTGTTTTTT. It encodes CASSFRQGYREKLFF.

The chain uses TRBV6-2 or TRBV6-3 and TRBJ1-1, with D perhaps matching TRBD1 (6 bases). The CDR3 runs 15 residues. From germline, CDR1 is MNHEY and CDR2 SVGEGT. V gave up 2 bases and J gave up 1 base, with 11 bases separating them. This chain's CDR3 is CASSYLDRPNTEAFF. The DNA of the CDR3 is TGTGCCAGCAGTTACCTGGACAGACCGAACACTGAAGCTTTCTTT.

The CDR3, as DNA: TGCAGCGTCAACCGGGATTTTGCAGGCTACACCTTC. This translates into CSVNRDFAGYTF. The chain has TRBV29-1 and TRBJ1-2, with unresolved D. The CDR3 sequence is 12 residues long. V lost 6 bases to trimming and J lost 8 bases, with 16 bases between them. Germline V CDR1 and CDR2: SQVTM, ANQGSEA.

This chain uses TRBV28 with TRBJ2-7; 10 bases line up with TRBD1. CDR1 and CDR2 (germline): MDHEN, SYDVKM. With 6 bases clipped from V and 1 base from J, the junction kept 3 bases outside the gene matches. This CDR3 spans 14 amino acids. The CDR3 bases are TGTGCCAGCAGGGGACAGGGGAATTCCTACGAGCAGTACTTC. Protein product: CASRGQGNSYEQYF.

The chain carries TRBV6-6 and TRBJ2-3, with TRBD2 matching over 7 bases. After removal of 6 bases from V and 6 bases from J, the junction contained 6 bases not matched to a gene. This CDR3 has 13 amino acids. From germline, CDR1 is MNHNY and CDR2 SVGAGI (reference sequence). In nucleotides, the CDR3 is TGTGCCAGCAGCCCGACTAGCCGGGATACGCAGTATTTT. Residues: CASSPTSRDTQYF.

This rearrangement joins TRBV27 to TRBJ1-3, with a possible D match to TRBD1 (6 bases). Germline V gene data show CDR1 as MNHEY and CDR2 as SMNVEV (reference sequence). The CDR3 is made up of 16 amino acids. V shed 5 bases and J shed 6 bases, with 20 bases lying between them. The DNA of the CDR3 is TGTGCCAGCAGTCCCTCGTCCGGACAGCCTTTAAACACCATATATTTT. Protein sequence: CASSPSSGQPLNTIYF.

The chain uses TRBV7-9 and TRBJ1-2, with D unclear. Germline lookup yields CDR1 SEHNR and CDR2 FQNEAQ (reference sequence). Trimming removed 5 bases from V and 4 bases from J, with 11 bases in between. The CDR3 totals 13 residues. The CDR3 region is CASSEQTTYGYTF. The CDR3 nucleotides read TGTGCCAGCAGCGAACAGACGACCTATGGCTACACCTTC.

CDR3 protein: CASSPGPGAGNSPLHF. The CDR3 DNA reads TGCGCCAGCAGCCCCGGACCCGGTGCGGGTAATTCACCCCTCCACTTT. The V and J genes are TRBV5-1 and TRBJ1-6; D gene unclear. The CDR3 is 16 amino acids. Trimming left V 4 bases short and J 6 bases short, with 17 bases between. The germline gives CDR1 SGHRS, CDR2 YFSETQ.

This chain joins TRBV19 and TRBJ2-1, with 9 bases lining up with TRBD2. Germline CDR1 LNHDA, CDR2 SQIVND (reference sequence). This CDR3 region has 15 residues. J gave up 8 bases and V 4 bases, and 9 bases lay outside the gene matches. The CDR3 DNA reads as TGTGCCAGTAGTAGCGGGGGGGCACCGGGGCATGAGCAGTTCTTC. Translation gives CASSSGGAPGHEQFF.

V is TRBV9 and J is TRBJ2-5; TRBD2 matches 10 bases. The CDR3 is 16 amino acids. Germline-derived CDR1 and CDR2 are SGDLS and YYNGEE. V shed 5 bases, J shed 5 bases, and the junction held 12 bases outside the gene matches. Here the CDR3 reads CASSLTGTSVIETQYF. The CDR3 bases are TGTGCCAGCAGTCTTACCGGGACTAGCGTGATCGAGACCCAGTACTTC.

V gene TRBV28 combines with J gene TRBJ1-2, with unresolved D. Trimming cost V 3 bases and J 8 bases, with 16 bases left between them. This CDR3 is 14 amino acids long. Germline CDR1 is MDHEN and CDR2 is SYDVKM. The CDR3 region is CASSLEQHFQGYTF. CDR3 nucleotides: TGTGCCAGCAGTTTGGAACAGCACTTTCAGGGCTACACCTTC.

V is TRBV5-1 and J is TRBJ2-7, with D possibly TRBD1 on 6 matching bases. Germline V gives CDR1 SGHRS, CDR2 YFSETQ. V lost 4 bases, J lost 2 bases, and 10 bases lay in between. This CDR3 is 13 amino acids long. In nucleotides, the CDR3 is TGCGCCAGCAGCGAACAGGGTACCTACGAGCAGTACTTC. Protein product: CASSEQGTYEQYF. The full variable domain, its missing parts supplied by reference TRBV5-1 and TRBJ2-7, is KAGVTQTPRYLIKTRGQQVTLSCSPISGHRSVSWYQQTPGQGLQFLFEYFSETQRNKGNFPGRFSGRQFSNSRSEMNVSTLELGDSALYLCASSEQGTYEQYFGPGTRLTVT.

The V call is TRBV19, the J call TRBJ2-7, with D perhaps TRBD2 (5 bases). Deletions cut 3 bases from V and 5 bases from J, with 14 bases between. CDR3 length equals 14 residues. Looked up from germline, CDR1 is LNHDA and CDR2 is SQIVND (reference sequence). In nucleotides, the CDR3 is TGTGCCAGTAGTATCCTCGGGAAAAACAACGAGCAGTACTTC. This gives the protein CASSILGKNNEQYF.

J is TRBJ2-7 and V is TRBV3-1 (or the pseudogene TRBV3-2); the D gene is possibly TRBD1 (5 bases). The CDR3 sequence is 14 residues long. Germline CDR1 LGHDT, CDR2 YNNKEL (reference sequence). V shed 4 bases and J shed 4 bases, with 14 bases lying between them. The CDR3, as DNA: TGTGCCAGCAGCCCTAGGGGAATCGGTTACGAGCAGTACTTC. As protein: CASSPRGIGYEQYF.

The chain links TRBV29-1 to TRBJ1-1; TRBD1 is a possible D gene (5 bases). The CDR3 runs 14 residues. Germline lookup yields CDR1 SQVTM and CDR2 ANQGSEA. V was pared by 3 bases and J by 8 bases, with 19 bases between. CDR3 sequence reads: CSVDTGSRIAEAFF. CDR3 nucleotide sequence: TGCAGCGTTGATACAGGATCCCGTATCGCCGAAGCTTTCTTT.

The chain couples TRBV2 to TRBJ1-1; the D gene is possibly TRBD1 (6 bases). The CDR3 is 15 residues long. V lost 4 bases, J lost 10 bases, and 22 bases lay in between. CDR1 SNHLY and CDR2 FYNNEI come from the germline V gene. This CDR3 is CASSGEGTPIRGAFF. The DNA of the CDR3 is TGTGCCAGCAGTGGAGAGGGTACGCCGATCAGGGGAGCTTTCTTT.

The chain carries TRBV24-1 and TRBJ2-4; 10 bases are a match to TRBD1. Germline CDR1 and CDR2: KGHDR and SFDVKD. The junction had 2 bases not matched to a gene; V was cut back by 3 bases and J by 4 bases. The CDR3 contains 15 residues. CDR3 in amino acids: CATSDPGQGKNIQYF. The CDR3 DNA sequence: TGTGCCACCAGTGATCCGGGACAGGGGAAAAACATTCAGTACTTC.

This chain joins TRBV6-5 and TRBJ2-3; D remains unclear. The germline V and J ends were trimmed by 5 bases and 2 bases, with 11 bases remaining between them. The CDR3 runs to 14 residues. Germline assignment: CDR1 MNHEY and CDR2 SVGAGI. CDR3 sequence: CASSLNKPTDTQYF. The CDR3 DNA reads as TGTGCCAGCAGTCTCAACAAACCCACAGATACGCAGTATTTT.

This CDR3 reads CASSTRVGRYYNEQFF. The CDR3 DNA sequence: TGTGCCAGCTCCACCCGCGTGGGGCGCTACTACAATGAGCAGTTCTTC. V gene TRBV5-4 combines with J gene TRBJ2-1; possibly TRBD1 for D (5 bases). This CDR3 contains 16 residues. Germline CDR1 reads SGHNT; CDR2 reads YYREEE (reference sequence). Between the trimmed V and J ends, which lost 7 bases and 3 bases, there was a span of 20 bases.